This T cell receptor beta chain was documented in a study of radiotherapy plus CTLA-4 blockade in lung cancer. For the study at large: In about 20% of patients, objective responses were seen; approximately 31% had disease control.

V gave up 0 bases and J gave up 3 bases; unmatched junction bases: 5. Germline V gene sequence: CDR1 SGDLS, CDR2 YYNGEE. CDR3 length: 15 residues. Participants had chemo-refractory metastatic non-small-cell lung cancer and were treated with focal radiation plus ipilimumab CTLA-4 blockade. Overall study results and limits: Tumor-origin TCR clones grew in blood after radiotherapy plus ipilimumab. Early clone dynamics of blood T cells, plus interferon-beta, reportedly predicted response best.

A word on this clone: Its antigen remains unidentified.

The data were produced by immunoSEQ multiplex PCR, yet TCRdb's version contains in-frame clones alone and is incomplete. The sample consists of about 80,000 clones, 84% of them appearing once. This sample comprised peripheral blood, obtained from a patient treated with radiotherapy plus ipilimumab. This TCR was recovered from a human donor with non-small cell lung cancer who had stable disease on radiotherapy plus ipilimumab. V gene TRBV9 combines with J gene TRBJ1-2; 7 positions match TRBD1. The CDR3 bases are TGTGCCAGCAGCGTAGACGGGGACAGTCACTATGGCTACACCTTC. Its translation: CASSVDGDSHYGYTF.